Described below is a single TCR beta chain sequence and its context. Its antigen is still unknown. This sample was taken from a study of CD8 T cells in ankylosing spondylitis. CDR1 is LNHNV, CDR2 YYDKDF, per germline (reference sequence). The junction had 7 bases not matched to a gene; V was cut back by 1 base and J by 7 bases. CDR3 length equals 15 residues. Findings and caveats of the study: What appeared characteristic of ankylosing spondylitis blood was a TCR beta motif of about eight highly homologous variants. Disease-associated clones were reportedly significantly overrepresented in matched ankylosing spondylitis synovial fluid.

TCRdb re-derived calls from the 5' RACE reads in MiXCR, one entry per CDR3 protein. The table lists approximately 190,000 distinct CDR3 sequences, 13% of them singletons. The receptor's source is a female donor with ankylosing spondylitis or in good health (not recorded which). This sequence joins TRBV15 and TRBJ2-1, with 7 bases aligning to TRBD2. The sequencing sample was made of blood, either unsorted or a sorted T cell fraction (not recorded which). CDR3 nucleotides: TGTGCCACCAGCAGAGTCGAGCGGGAATGGAATGAGCAGTTCTTC. It yields the protein CATSRVEREWNEQFF.